What follows is one TCR beta chain and its context. What it binds is unknown. The data were taken from a study of regulatory T cells in long-lasting Graves disease. Study as a whole: Persistent cases took antithyroid drugs over 5 years and stayed TSH receptor antibody positive.

Notes on the study in general: Comparison showed that persistent patients shared more public clonotypes (about 2,600) than new patients (966). Patients whose Graves' disease persisted exhibited lower TCR diversity than those newly diagnosed.

Arm-PCR of CDR3 regions with iRepertoire HTBI primers generated TCR beta libraries. TCRdb redid the calling of the multiplex PCR reads with MiXCR, one entry per CDR3 protein. The sample contains roughly 700,000 distinct CDR3 sequences, around 30% of which appear only once. Trimming at V came to 0 bases and at J to 5 bases, leaving 2 bases not matched to a gene. CDR1 is SGDLS and CDR2 is YYNGEE in the germline V gene. There are 15 residues in the CDR3. Time point of the sample: persistent/refractory GD, antithyroid drugs over 5 years with positive TRAb. RNA extracted from PBMCs served as the sequencing template. Diagnosis followed American Thyroid Association guidelines for Graves' disease.

The receptor comes from a female donor with Graves disease. This specimen was peripheral blood mononuclear cells (PBMCs), taken when the disease was refractory, from a patient treated with antithyroid drugs. This sequence joins TRBV9 and TRBJ2-5; 12 nucleotides line up with TRBD2. The CDR3 protein is CASSVASGRDETQYF. The CDR3 DNA reads as TGTGCCAGCAGCGTAGCTAGCGGGAGGGATGAGACCCAGTACTTC.